The rows below give T cell receptor beta chains drawn from one sample of a study of cytomegalovirus exposure and HLA in healthy donors. The table came from immunoSEQ multiplex PCR; TCRdb's copy has only in-frame clones and leaves some out. The repertoire holds about 120,000 clones, approximately 75% seen once, with 1.5% to 2% in the top ten. The sequenced sample consisted of PBMCs. Receptors were obtained from a man between 35 and 55 years old in good health and CMV-seronegative. The CDR3 runs from the conserved cysteine through the conserved F or W. A D gene is named only where the DNA matches it firmly. Not every row has a clone size; where given, it reads once, few, many or a size class.

cdr3_aa: CSVVRGGLDTQYF
cdr3_nt: TGCAGCGTTGTCCGGGGGGGCCTCGATACGCAGTATTTT
j_call: TRBJ2-3
d_call: TRBD2
clone_size: .
v_call: TRBV29-1

cdr3_aa: CASSAGINLARSYEQYF
cdr3_nt: TGTGCCAGTAGTGCCGGGATTAACCTCGCTCGGTCCTACGAGCAGTACTTC
j_call: TRBJ2-7
d_call: .
clone_size: once
v_call: TRBV19

cdr3_aa: CASRYEIAGRYTGELFF
cdr3_nt: TGTGCCAGCAGATACGAAATAGCGGGGAGATACACCGGGGAGCTGTTTTTT
j_call: TRBJ2-2
d_call: TRBD2
clone_size: once
v_call: TRBV27

cdr3_aa: CASSQSLAGNYNEQFF
cdr3_nt: TGTGCCAGCAGCCAAAGTCTAGCGGGAAACTACAATGAGCAGTTCTTC
j_call: TRBJ2-1
d_call: TRBD2
clone_size: .
v_call: TRBV4-2

cdr3_aa: CASSLEAQAGNTVYF
cdr3_nt: TGTGCCAGCAGCTTAGAGGCCCAAGCAGGAAACACCGTATATTTT
j_call: TRBJ1-3
d_call: .
clone_size: once
v_call: TRBV7-6

cdr3_aa: CGASLNTGELFF
cdr3_nt: TGTGGGGCTAGCCTCAACACCGGGGAGCTGTTTTTT
j_call: TRBJ2-2
d_call: .
clone_size: .
v_call: TRBV28

cdr3_aa: CASMRLLDQPQHF
cdr3_nt: TGTGCCAGCATGAGGTTGCTGGATCAGCCCCAGCATTTT
j_call: TRBJ1-5
d_call: .
clone_size: .
v_call: TRBV6-1

cdr3_aa: CSVYGDRAYGYTF
cdr3_nt: TGCAGCGTCTATGGGGACAGGGCCTATGGCTACACCTTC
j_call: TRBJ1-2
d_call: TRBD1
clone_size: once
v_call: TRBV29-1

cdr3_aa: CASSLGFGRAYNEQFF
cdr3_nt: TGTGCCAGCAGCTTAGGATTTGGCAGGGCCTACAATGAGCAGTTCTTC
j_call: TRBJ2-1
d_call: .
clone_size: once
v_call: TRBV7-2

cdr3_aa: CASSKGTGWNYEQYF
cdr3_nt: TGCGCCAGCAGCAAAGGGACAGGGTGGAACTACGAGCAGTACTTC
j_call: TRBJ2-7
d_call: TRBD1
clone_size: .
v_call: TRBV5-1

cdr3_aa: CASRGLAGAQSSYNEQFF
cdr3_nt: TGTGCCAGCAGAGGACTAGCGGGGGCGCAGAGCTCCTACAATGAGCAGTTCTTC
j_call: TRBJ2-1
d_call: TRBD2
clone_size: .
v_call: TRBV2

cdr3_aa: CASSGSPNTEAFF
cdr3_nt: TGTGCCAGCTCTGGCAGTCCTAACACTGAAGCTTTCTTT
j_call: TRBJ1-1
d_call: .
clone_size: .
v_call: TRBV28

cdr3_aa: CASSLGLVEGDTF
cdr3_nt: TGTGCCAGCAGCTTAGGGCTCGTTGAGGGAGACACCTTC
j_call: TRBJ1-2
d_call: .
clone_size: .
v_call: TRBV7-9

cdr3_aa: CASSMGTSAKNIQYF
cdr3_nt: TGTGCCAGTAGTATGGGGACTAGCGCCAAAAACATTCAGTACTTC
j_call: TRBJ2-4
d_call: TRBD2
clone_size: .
v_call: TRBV19

cdr3_aa: CASSPLSDRGNSPLHF
cdr3_nt: TGTGCCAGCTCACCGTTATCCGACAGGGGAAATTCACCCCTCCACTTT
j_call: TRBJ1-6
d_call: TRBD1
clone_size: .
v_call: TRBV18

cdr3_aa: CASSLGTGNNQPQHF
cdr3_nt: TGCGCCAGCAGCTTGGGTACCGGGAACAATCAGCCCCAGCATTTT
j_call: TRBJ1-5
d_call: .
clone_size: .
v_call: TRBV5-1

cdr3_aa: CASSPGLQPQHF
cdr3_nt: TGTGCCAGTAGTCCCGGACTACAGCCCCAGCATTTT
j_call: TRBJ1-5
d_call: .
clone_size: few
v_call: TRBV19

cdr3_aa: CASRPLAREQYF
cdr3_nt: TGTGCCAGCCGCCCCCTGGCCCGAGAGCAGTACTTC
j_call: TRBJ2-7
d_call: .
clone_size: .
v_call: TRBV2

cdr3_aa: CASSEGDKERDTQYF
cdr3_nt: TGTGCCAGCAGTGAAGGAGATAAAGAAAGAGATACGCAGTATTTT
j_call: TRBJ2-3
d_call: .
clone_size: .
v_call: TRBV2

cdr3_aa: CASSQEGRGNEQFF
cdr3_nt: TGCGCCAGCAGCCAAGAAGGTCGGGGAAATGAGCAGTTCTTC
j_call: TRBJ2-1
d_call: .
clone_size: .
v_call: TRBV4-3

cdr3_aa: CAISENRGTQYF
cdr3_nt: TGTGCCATCAGTGAGAACCGCGGGACCCAGTACTTC
j_call: TRBJ2-5
d_call: .
clone_size: .
v_call: TRBV10-3

cdr3_aa: CSVDQNMNTEAFF
cdr3_nt: TGCAGCGTTGACCAGAACATGAACACTGAAGCTTTCTTT
j_call: TRBJ1-1
d_call: .
clone_size: once
v_call: TRBV29-1

cdr3_aa: CASSVVDGRARAGELFF
cdr3_nt: TGTGCCAGCAGCGTAGTGGACGGGAGGGCCCGGGCCGGGGAGCTGTTTTTT
j_call: TRBJ2-2
d_call: TRBD2
clone_size: .
v_call: TRBV9

cdr3_aa: CASSLEGGSGYEQYF
cdr3_nt: TGTGCCAGCAGCTTAGAGGGCGGGTCGGGCTACGAGCAGTACTTC
j_call: TRBJ2-7
d_call: .
clone_size: .
v_call: TRBV7-2

cdr3_aa: CASRPRDSIYEQYF
cdr3_nt: TGTGCCAGCAGGCCCCGGGACTCCATCTACGAGCAGTACTTC
j_call: TRBJ2-7
d_call: .
clone_size: .
v_call: TRBV6-6

cdr3_aa: CASSIWSGGAGTYNEQFF
cdr3_nt: TGTGCCAGTAGTATTTGGAGCGGGGGGGCCGGAACCTACAATGAGCAGTTCTTC
j_call: TRBJ2-1
d_call: TRBD2
clone_size: .
v_call: TRBV19

cdr3_aa: CASSYVGGKVYEQYF
cdr3_nt: TGTGCCAGCAGTTACGTCGGGGGTAAGGTCTACGAGCAGTACTTC
j_call: TRBJ2-7
d_call: .
clone_size: .
v_call: TRBV6-5

cdr3_aa: CASSRLAANTGELFF
cdr3_nt: TGTGCCAGCAGTCGACTAGCGGCAAACACCGGGGAGCTGTTTTTT
j_call: TRBJ2-2
d_call: TRBD2
clone_size: .
v_call: TRBV27

cdr3_aa: CASRYKGQGPTSGANVLTF
cdr3_nt: TGTGCCAGCAGATATAAAGGACAGGGACCAACCTCTGGGGCCAACGTCCTGACTTTC
j_call: TRBJ2-6
d_call: TRBD1
clone_size: few
v_call: TRBV7-2

cdr3_aa: CASSQAGGGTGELFF
cdr3_nt: TGTGCCAGCAGCCAGGCAGGCGGGGGAACCGGGGAGCTGTTTTTT
j_call: TRBJ2-2
d_call: TRBD2
clone_size: few
v_call: TRBV14

cdr3_aa: CASSSGGTGVYEQYF
cdr3_nt: TGTGCCAGCAGCTCTGGGGGGACAGGGGTCTACGAGCAGTACTTC
j_call: TRBJ2-7
d_call: TRBD1
clone_size: few
v_call: TRBV7-8

cdr3_aa: CASSFGTRSSYEQYF
cdr3_nt: TGTGCCAGCAGCTTTGGGACAAGGAGCTCCTACGAGCAGTACTTC
j_call: TRBJ2-7
d_call: .
clone_size: .
v_call: TRBV7-9

cdr3_aa: CAWMAGDRISLGEKLFF
cdr3_nt: TGTGCCTGGATGGCCGGCGACAGGATCTCTTTGGGGGAAAAACTGTTTTTT
j_call: TRBJ1-4
d_call: .
clone_size: .
v_call: TRBV30

cdr3_aa: CATSRVLGDNEQFF
cdr3_nt: TGTGCCACCAGCAGAGTATTGGGCGACAATGAGCAGTTCTTC
j_call: TRBJ2-1
d_call: .
clone_size: .
v_call: TRBV15

cdr3_aa: CASSFPGQASGYTF
cdr3_nt: TGTGCCAGCAGCTTCCCCGGACAGGCCTCTGGCTACACCTTC
j_call: TRBJ1-2
d_call: TRBD1
clone_size: .
v_call: TRBV5-4

cdr3_aa: CASSSGTGANTEAFF
cdr3_nt: TGTGCCAGCAGCTCCGGGACAGGGGCGAACACTGAAGCTTTCTTT
j_call: TRBJ1-1
d_call: TRBD1
clone_size: .
v_call: TRBV5-4

cdr3_aa: CASAYGVEQPQHF
cdr3_nt: TGTGCCAGCGCGTACGGGGTTGAACAGCCCCAGCATTTT
j_call: TRBJ1-5
d_call: .
clone_size: .
v_call: TRBV6-5

cdr3_aa: CAWSVSGTPGYGYKSYEQYF
cdr3_nt: TGTGCCTGGAGTGTATCTGGCACCCCAGGGTATGGTTACAAGTCCTACGAGCAGTACTTC
j_call: TRBJ2-7
d_call: .
clone_size: .
v_call: TRBV30

cdr3_aa: CASSSGTGGIEQYF
cdr3_nt: TGTGCCAGTAGTTCCGGGACAGGGGGCATCGAGCAGTACTTC
j_call: TRBJ2-7
d_call: TRBD1
clone_size: .
v_call: TRBV19

cdr3_aa: CASSLPISLTVYEQYF
cdr3_nt: TGTGCCAGCAGTTTACCCATCTCGCTGACAGTCTACGAGCAGTACTTC
j_call: TRBJ2-7
d_call: .
clone_size: .
v_call: TRBV28

cdr3_aa: CASSPLVSTEAFF
cdr3_nt: TGTGCCAGCTCACCCCTAGTTAGCACTGAAGCTTTCTTT
j_call: TRBJ1-1
d_call: .
clone_size: .
v_call: TRBV18

cdr3_aa: CASSITRHITDTQYF
cdr3_nt: TGTGCCAGTAGTATAACTCGACATATCACAGATACGCAGTATTTT
j_call: TRBJ2-3
d_call: .
clone_size: .
v_call: TRBV19

cdr3_aa: CASSQIRTGGSNTEAFF
cdr3_nt: TGTGCCAGCAGTCAAATCCGGACAGGGGGGAGTAACACTGAAGCTTTCTTT
j_call: TRBJ1-1
d_call: TRBD1
clone_size: .
v_call: TRBV28

cdr3_aa: CASRDPGGVRNGYTF
cdr3_nt: TGTGCCAGCAGGGACCCCGGGGGGGTTAGAAATGGCTACACCTTC
j_call: TRBJ1-2
d_call: .
clone_size: .
v_call: TRBV6-1

cdr3_aa: CASSLYREINQPQHF
cdr3_nt: TGTGCCAGCAGTTTATATCGGGAGATCAATCAGCCCCAGCATTTT
j_call: TRBJ1-5
d_call: .
clone_size: few
v_call: TRBV28

cdr3_aa: CAISESETSGSSEQFF
cdr3_nt: TGTGCCATCAGTGAATCCGAGACTAGCGGGAGTAGTGAGCAGTTCTTC
j_call: TRBJ2-1
d_call: TRBD2
clone_size: .
v_call: TRBV10-3

cdr3_aa: CASSLQGRAETQYF
cdr3_nt: TGTGCCAGCAGCCTACAGGGACGGGCAGAGACCCAGTACTTC
j_call: TRBJ2-5
d_call: .
clone_size: .
v_call: TRBV6-6

cdr3_aa: CASGPGTTGGTEAFF
cdr3_nt: TGTGCTAGTGGTCCAGGGACTACGGGGGGGACTGAAGCTTTCTTT
j_call: TRBJ1-1
d_call: .
clone_size: few
v_call: TRBV12-5

cdr3_aa: CATSRGSGGLREQFF
cdr3_nt: TGTGCCACCAGCAGAGGGTCGGGGGGGCTCCGTGAGCAGTTCTTC
j_call: TRBJ2-1
d_call: TRBD2
clone_size: .
v_call: TRBV15

cdr3_aa: CASSARGSGNTIYF
cdr3_nt: TGTGCCAGCAGTGCCCGAGGCTCTGGAAACACCATATATTTT
j_call: TRBJ1-3
d_call: .
clone_size: .
v_call: TRBV2

cdr3_aa: CSTRTGLNKQYF
cdr3_nt: TGCAGCACCAGGACAGGGCTGAACAAGCAGTACTTC
j_call: TRBJ2-7
d_call: TRBD1
clone_size: .
v_call: TRBV29-1

cdr3_aa: CASTAGGNQPQHF
cdr3_nt: TGTGCCAGCACCGCGGGGGGCAATCAGCCCCAGCATTTT
j_call: TRBJ1-5
d_call: .
clone_size: .
v_call: TRBV27

cdr3_aa: CASSFTGANSPLHF
cdr3_nt: TGTGCCAGCAGCTTCACAGGGGCGAATTCACCCCTCCACTTT
j_call: TRBJ1-6
d_call: TRBD1
clone_size: .
v_call: TRBV7-3

cdr3_aa: CASSGARPSGANVLTF
cdr3_nt: TGTGCCTCGAGTGGGGCAAGGCCCTCTGGGGCCAACGTCCTGACTTTC
j_call: TRBJ2-6
d_call: .
clone_size: .
v_call: TRBV30

cdr3_aa: CASSINRGFYEQYF
cdr3_nt: TGTGCCAGCAGCATTAACAGGGGTTTCTACGAGCAGTACTTC
j_call: TRBJ2-7
d_call: TRBD1
clone_size: .
v_call: TRBV7-2

cdr3_aa: CASSSRGSETQYF
cdr3_nt: TGTGCCAGCAGCTCCAGGGGGTCAGAGACCCAGTACTTC
j_call: TRBJ2-5
d_call: TRBD1
clone_size: .
v_call: TRBV7-3